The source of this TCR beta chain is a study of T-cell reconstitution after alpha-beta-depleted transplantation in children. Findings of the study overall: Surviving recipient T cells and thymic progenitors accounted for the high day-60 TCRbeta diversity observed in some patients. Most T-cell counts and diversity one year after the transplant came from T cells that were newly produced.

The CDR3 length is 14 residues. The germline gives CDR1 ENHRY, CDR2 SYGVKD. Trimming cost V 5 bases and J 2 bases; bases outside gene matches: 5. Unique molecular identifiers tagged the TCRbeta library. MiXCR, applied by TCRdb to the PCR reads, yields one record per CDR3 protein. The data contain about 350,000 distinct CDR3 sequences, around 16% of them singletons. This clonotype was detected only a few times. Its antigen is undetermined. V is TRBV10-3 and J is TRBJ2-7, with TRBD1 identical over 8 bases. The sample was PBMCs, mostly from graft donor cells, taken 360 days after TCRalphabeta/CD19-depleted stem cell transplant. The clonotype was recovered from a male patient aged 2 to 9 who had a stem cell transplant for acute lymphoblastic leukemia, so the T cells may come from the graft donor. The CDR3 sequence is CAISYRGVPYEQYF. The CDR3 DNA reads TGTGCCATCAGTTACAGGGGGGTCCCCTACGAGCAGTACTTC.